The 25 T cell receptor beta chains in this list originate from one sample, sequenced in a study of blood T cell repertoires in COVID-19. Clones were sequenced by immunoSEQ multiplex PCR, and TCRdb holds only the in-frame ones, with some missing. Of 210,000 or so clones listed, less than 90% are singletons. Sequencing was carried out using peripheral blood. The receptors derive from a woman aged 80 or over with active or convalescent COVID-19.

The rearrangement joins TRBV18 to TRBJ2-1; TRBD1 is a possible D gene (6 bases). The CDR3 totals 16 residues. V gave up 4 bases and J gave up 3 bases, with 16 bases separating them. CDR1 and CDR2 from the germline V gene are KGHSH and LQKENI. CDR3 nucleotide sequence: TGTGCCAGCTCACGATCAGGGGTCGGTTTCTACAATGAGCAGTTCTTC. Translation gives CASSRSGVGFYNEQFF.

In this sample, this clone turned up a few times. V gene TRBV4-1 combines with J gene TRBJ2-3; 7 nucleotides line up with TRBD2. There are 17 residues in the CDR3. The germline gives CDR1 MGHRA, CDR2 YSYEKL. J was trimmed by 4 bases and V by 1 base; bases with no gene match: 11. The DNA for the CDR3 is TGCGCCAGCAGCCAAGGCGCTCGGACTAGGTGGTCAGATACGCAGTATTTT. It yields the protein CASSQGARTRWSDTQYF.

The chain joins TRBV4-2 to TRBJ2-1; D is possibly TRBD1 (5 bases). V was shortened by 6 bases and J by 2 bases, with 14 bases between the two germline ends. Germline CDR1 and CDR2: LGHNA and YNFKEQ. CDR3 length: 15 residues. For the CDR3, the DNA is TGTGCCAGCAGGTCAGGGAATCGGGCCTACAATGAGCAGTTCTTC. Encoded protein: CASRSGNRAYNEQFF.

V is TRBV9 and J is TRBJ2-3; TRBD2 matches 9 bases. Germline V gene sequence: CDR1 SGDLS, CDR2 YYNGEE. Unmatched junction bases numbered 4, after V lost 0 bases and J lost 2 bases. This CDR3 region has 16 residues. The CDR3 protein is CASSVVGGGATDTQYF. DNA for the CDR3: TGTGCCAGCAGCGTAGTCGGCGGGGGGGCCACAGATACGCAGTATTTT.

This sequence joins TRBV9 and TRBJ2-1, with D unclear. The CDR3 is 14 residues long. Germline CDR1 and CDR2: SGDLS and YYNGEE. Trimming removed 0 bases at V and 12 bases at J, with 16 bases between. The CDR3 DNA follows: TGTGCCAGCAGCGTAGATTTAACACCCCATGGGCAGTTCTTC. It is translated as CASSVDLTPHGQFF.

The chain carries TRBV28 and TRBJ2-2; TRBD1 might be the D (6 bases). V dropped 7 bases and J dropped 7 bases, with 19 bases sitting between them. The germline CDR1 and CDR2 sequences are MDHEN and SYDVKM. The CDR3 is 15 amino acids. CDR3: CASTQQGRGGGELFF. CDR3 bases: TGTGCCAGCACTCAGCAGGGGCGAGGGGGCGGGGAGCTGTTTTTT.

V and J are TRBV6-5 and TRBJ1-2; 8 bases are shared with TRBD1. V dropped 4 bases and J dropped 3; count of bases not matched to a gene: 7. The germline V gene has CDR1 MNHEY and CDR2 SVGAGI. The CDR3 has 15 amino acids. The CDR3 bases are TGTGCCAGCAGTTCATGGACAGGGAGTGACTATGGCTACACCTTC. The encoded protein is CASSSWTGSDYGYTF.

The genes are TRBV7-2 and TRBJ2-7; D uncertain. V gave up 0 bases and J gave up 5 bases, with 14 bases separating them. This CDR3 spans 15 amino acids. The V gene's germline CDR1 is SGHTA and CDR2 FQGNSA. CDR3 in DNA: TGTGCCAGCAGCTTAGCGGTACGGGTGTTTAACGAGCAGTACTTC. It translates to CASSLAVRVFNEQYF.

The genes are TRBV18 and TRBJ2-5; TRBD2 matches at 7 bases. Germline V lookup: CDR1 KGHSH, CDR2 LQKENI. The CDR3 spans 15 residues. The trim removed 4 bases at V and 5 bases at J, leaving 10 bases unmatched. CDR3 residues: CASSQETGGWETQYF. DNA for the CDR3: TGTGCCAGCTCACAGGAGACGGGAGGATGGGAGACCCAGTACTTC.

The rearrangement uses TRBV5-1 and TRBJ2-3; perhaps TRBD2 as D (6 bases). The CDR3 has 16 residues. Between the trimmed V and J ends, which lost 3 bases and 2 bases, there was a span of 16 bases. Germline-derived CDR1 and CDR2 are SGHRS and YFSETQ. The CDR3 DNA follows: TGCGCCAGCAGCTCAGGGACTCCCGTTAACACAGATACGCAGTATTTT. Protein product: CASSSGTPVNTDTQYF.

The gene calls are TRBV28 and TRBJ2-7; 9 bases are shared with TRBD2. The CDR3 is 15 residues long. Germline V gene sequence: CDR1 MDHEN, CDR2 SYDVKM. V gave up 3 bases and J gave up 4 bases; unmatched junction bases: 7. The chain's CDR3 is CASSFWRGGLYEQYF. The CDR3 DNA follows: TGTGCCAGCAGTTTCTGGCGGGGGGGCCTGTACGAGCAGTACTTC.

The genes are TRBV14 and TRBJ1-4; a weak D match, TRBD1 (6 bases). Germline-derived CDR1 and CDR2 are SGHDN and FVKESK. This CDR3 is built from 14 residues. Trimming took 4 bases from V and 6 from J, leaving 12 bases between them. CDR3 in DNA: TGTGCCAGCAGCCCGCAGGGGTGGGATGAAAAACTGTTTTTT. This encodes CASSPQGWDEKLFF.

A few counts support this clone. The gene calls are TRBV11-2 and TRBJ2-3; D might be TRBD1 (6 bases). The CDR3 spans 15 residues. Germline V CDR1 and CDR2: SGHAT, FQNNGV. Trimming removed 0 bases at V and 8 bases at J, with 15 bases between. The CDR3 DNA follows: TGTGCCAGCAGCTTAGAGGGGGCCGAGTTGGGTACGCAGTATTTT. It translates to CASSLEGAELGTQYF.

This clone has just a few counts. The rearrangement uses TRBV7-9 and TRBJ1-5; 9 positions agree with TRBD1. V lost 3 bases to trimming and J lost 4 bases; unmatched junction nucleotides: 1. CDR1 is SEHNR, CDR2 FQNEAQ, per germline (reference sequence). The CDR3 has 14 amino acids. The chain's CDR3 is CASSFGQGNQPQHF. The CDR3 DNA is TGTGCCAGCAGCTTCGGACAGGGGAATCAGCCCCAGCATTTT.

The V call is TRBV12-2, the J call TRBJ1-5; no check of the table's D call, TRBD1, against the DNA was made. TRBV12-2 is a documented pseudogene. This CDR3 has 17 amino acids. CDR3 sequence reads: CASRSGGTGCANQPQHF. Written as DNA, the CDR3 is TGTGCAAGTCGCTCAGGCGGGACAGGGTGTGCCAATCAGCCCCAGCATTTT.

The V call is TRBV28, the J call TRBJ1-1; D gene uncertain. The CDR3 totals 16 residues. CDR1 MDHEN and CDR2 SYDVKM come from the germline V gene. V was pared by 5 bases and J by 3 bases, with 19 bases between. In DNA form, the CDR3 reads TGTGCCAGCAGTCCCCTACGCGGCGGCGCAGACACTGAAGCTTTCTTT. Translation: CASSPLRGGADTEAFF.

The J gene is TRBJ2-1, the V gene TRBV14; 10 nucleotides align to TRBD2. Germline assignment: CDR1 SGHDN and CDR2 FVKESK. The CDR3 consists of 14 residues. The J segment lost 2 bases and the V segment lost 6 bases, leaving 1 base of the junction unmatched. As DNA, the CDR3 is TGTGCCAGCAGACTAGCGGGGACCTACAATGAGCAGTTCTTC. This sequence encodes CASRLAGTYNEQFF.

The chain carries TRBV5-1 and TRBJ2-5; D is unclear. The CDR3 covers 12 residues. V was cut by 2 bases and J by 5 bases, with 7 bases left in between. From germline, CDR1 is SGHRS and CDR2 YFSETQ. This CDR3 is CASSFPQETQYF. In DNA, the CDR3 is TGCGCCAGCAGCTTCCCGCAGGAGACCCAGTACTTC.

This chain links TRBV5-1 with TRBJ1-2, with 11 bases lining up with TRBD1. In germline, CDR1 is SGHRS, CDR2 YFSETQ. The CDR3 has 14 amino acids. The trim removed 4 bases at V and 6 bases at J, leaving 5 bases unmatched. The CDR3 loop reads CASSPGDRGDGYTF. The CDR3 bases are TGCGCCAGCAGCCCAGGGGACAGGGGGGATGGCTACACCTTC.

This chain joins TRBV5-4 and TRBJ1-1; 8 bases map to TRBD1. Trimming took 1 base from V and 0 from J; bases not matched to a gene: 8. Per the germline V gene, CDR1 is SGHNT and CDR2 is YYREEE (reference sequence). This CDR3 has 17 residues. CDR3 region: CASSLRQGAFMNTEAFF. The CDR3 coding sequence is TGTGCCAGCAGCTTGAGGCAGGGGGCTTTTATGAACACTGAAGCTTTCTTT.

This sequence joins TRBV14 and TRBJ1-4, with D possibly being TRBD1 (5 bases). CDR1 is SGHDN, CDR2 FVKESK, per germline. Trimming removed 10 bases from V and 4 bases from J, with 13 bases in between. CDR3 size: 13 residues. CDR3 loop: CATNRGGNEKLFF. CDR3 coding DNA: TGTGCCACCAACCGGGGGGGTAATGAAAAACTGTTTTTT.

J is TRBJ1-2 and V is TRBV19, with 7 bases fitting TRBD1. Germline V gene lookup returns CDR1 LNHDA and CDR2 SQIVND (reference sequence). This CDR3 is 15 amino acids long. V was clipped by 6 bases and J by 3 bases; unmatched bases: 10. CDR3 amino acids: CASSVKGARDYGYTF. The CDR3 DNA sequence: TGTGCCAGTAGCGTCAAGGGGGCGCGAGACTATGGCTACACCTTC.

The chain has TRBV19 and TRBJ2-7; weak D call: TRBD1 (6 bases). Trimming took off 3 bases at V and 3 bases at J, with 15 bases between the two ends. This CDR3 comprises 15 residues. The V gene's germline CDR1 is LNHDA and CDR2 SQIVND (reference sequence). The CDR3 DNA reads as TGTGCCAGTAGTATTCCCGGACAGCCTTTCTACGAGCAGTACTTC. Protein: CASSIPGQPFYEQYF.

The J gene is TRBJ1-5, the V gene TRBV7-2; D not resolved. Between the trimmed V and J ends, which lost 1 base and 1 base, there was a span of 5 bases. The CDR3 is made up of 14 amino acids. Germline V CDR1 and CDR2: SGHTA, FQGNSA. CDR3 in DNA: TGTGCCAGCAGCTTAGATTCAAGCAATCAGCCCCAGCATTTT. It translates to CASSLDSSNQPQHF.

Notes on this clone: Different DNA sequences within this sample yield the same CDR3. The rearrangement links TRBV5-1 to TRBJ2-5, with a possible D match to TRBD2 (6 bases). Germline V gene data show CDR1 as SGHRS and CDR2 as YFSETQ. The germline V and J ends were trimmed by 2 bases and 3 bases, with 8 bases remaining between them. The CDR3 extends over 13 amino acids. The CDR3 region is CASSFPGEETQYF. CDR3 bases: TGCGCCAGCAGCTTTCCGGGGGAAGAGACCCAGTACTTC.